The 16 T cell receptor beta chains listed next were all sequenced from one sample in a study of T cell changes during pregnancy in multiple sclerosis (dated by TCRdb to between 2017 and 2020). The library came from the immunoSEQ multiplex PCR assay. Held by TCRdb, this immuneACCESS table contains in-frame sequences only and omits some clones. Under half of the omission traces to an unresolved V gene where checked; the cause of the rest is unknown. The sample includes 25,000 to 30,000 clones, with just over 90% observed a single time. Around 0.67% of the sample lies in the top ten. The input for sequencing was CD4+ T cells from peripheral blood mononuclear cells, taken in the first trimester of pregnancy. Receptors originate from a female donor with multiple sclerosis, enrolled in a pregnancy study.

The chain couples TRBV7-9 to TRBJ2-1; 7 bases match TRBD2. The trim removed 5 bases at V and 4 bases at J, leaving 5 bases unmatched. Germline V lookup: CDR1 SEHNR, CDR2 FQNEAQ (reference sequence). The CDR3 length is 14 residues. The CDR3 region is CASSGGVSYNEQFF. The CDR3 coding sequence is TGTGCCAGCAGCGGGGGGGTTTCGTACAATGAGCAGTTCTTC.

The V gene is TRBV2, the J gene TRBJ1-4; 9 bases agree with TRBD1. CDR1 and CDR2 from the germline V gene are SNHLY and FYNNEI. V shed 6 bases and J 6 bases; nucleotides not matched to a gene: 5. This CDR3 has 14 residues. CDR3 amino acids: CASSLQGADEKLFF. CDR3 bases: TGTGCCAGCAGCCTACAGGGGGCAGATGAAAAACTGTTTTTT.

The chain joins TRBV10-3 to TRBJ2-2, with D unclear. The CDR3 loop spans 13 amino acids. Germline lookup yields CDR1 ENHRY and CDR2 SYGVKD. Trimming shortened V by 5 bases and J by 6 bases, and 10 bases separated the two germline ends. CDR3 DNA sequence: TGTGCCATCAGTATACAGCAGGCCGGGGAGCTGTTTTTT. It encodes CAISIQQAGELFF.

The chain links TRBV6-6 to TRBJ2-7; 7 bases align to TRBD2. Germline CDR1 and CDR2: MNHNY and SVGAGI (reference sequence). With V trimmed by 6 bases and J by 7 bases, 15 bases remained unmatched. CDR3 size: 15 residues. CDR3 sequence (DNA): TGTGCCAGCAGCATGGGGGGGACTATCCCCCGGGAGCAGTACTTC. It specifies CASSMGGTIPREQYF.

The rearrangement uses TRBV5-1 and TRBJ2-1, with a possible D match to TRBD1 (5 bases). The CDR3 is made up of 13 amino acids. Germline V gene lookup returns CDR1 SGHRS and CDR2 YFSETQ. V was clipped by 3 bases and J by 5 bases, with 9 bases between them. This CDR3 reads CASSSDTDNEQFF. The CDR3 region has the DNA TGCGCCAGCAGCTCGGACACTGACAATGAGCAGTTCTTC.

Only one count was recorded for this clone. The rearrangement joins TRBV7-3 to TRBJ2-4; 14 nucleotides agree with TRBD2. With V trimmed by 3 bases and J by 0 bases, 7 bases remained unmatched. The germline V gene has CDR1 SGHTA and CDR2 FQGTGA. The CDR3 is 19 residues long. Here the CDR3 reads CASSFLTSGGALAKNIQYF. CDR3 nucleotide sequence: TGTGCCAGCAGCTTTTTGACTAGCGGGGGGGCCCTAGCCAAAAACATTCAGTACTTC. Using reference TRBV7-3 and TRBJ2-4 for the parts outside the CDR3, the full variable domain is GAGVSQTPSNKVTEKGKYVELRCDPISGHTALYWYRQSLGQGPEFLIYFQGTGAADDSGLPNDRFFAVRPEGSVSTLKIQRTERGDSAVYLCASSFLTSGGALAKNIQYFGAGTRLSVL.

This clone was detected once. The chain recombines TRBV19 with TRBJ2-2, with D possibly being TRBD1 (6 bases). The CDR3 totals 19 residues. Trimming took off 5 bases at V and 2 bases at J, with 24 bases between the two ends. Germline CDR1 is LNHDA and CDR2 is SQIVND (reference sequence). As DNA, the CDR3 is TGTGCCAGTAGTCGTTCCCCGGGACACTTTACCCTCAACACCGGGGAGCTGTTTTTT. It is translated as CASSRSPGHFTLNTGELFF. The full variable domain, in which reference TRBV19 and TRBJ2-2 provide the parts outside the CDR3, is DGGITQSPKYLFRKEGQNVTLSCEQNLNHDAMYWYRQDPGQGLRLIYYSQIVNDFQKGDIAEGYSVSREKKESFPLTVTSAQKNPTAFYLCASSRSPGHFTLNTGELFFGEGSRLTVL.

V gene TRBV18 combines with J gene TRBJ2-7; 7 bases agree with TRBD1. This CDR3 contains 13 residues. V was clipped by 2 bases and J by 6 bases; unmatched bases: 4. Germline CDR1 and CDR2: KGHSH and LQKENI. The CDR3 DNA reads as TGTGCCAGCTCACCAGGGACAGAATTCGAGCAGTACTTC. Amino acids: CASSPGTEFEQYF.

This clone was seen once. This chain connects TRBV5-1 to TRBJ2-2, with 11 bases that match TRBD2. Losses at the gene ends were 5 bases for V and 4 bases for J; bases not matched to a gene: 4. The germline gives CDR1 SGHRS, CDR2 YFSETQ. The CDR3 is 15 amino acids. CDR3 sequence reads: CASSELAGATGELFF. The DNA of the CDR3 is TGCGCCAGCAGTGAACTAGCGGGGGCCACCGGGGAGCTGTTTTTT.

CDR3 residues: CSVEGTVGQPQHF. Written as DNA, the CDR3 is TGCAGCGTTGAAGGGACAGTTGGTCAGCCCCAGCATTTT. The chain is built from TRBV29-1 and TRBJ1-5; possibly TRBD1 for D (6 bases). Germline V gives CDR1 SQVTM, CDR2 ANQGSEA. The CDR3 contains 13 residues. V lost 1 base, J lost 6 bases, and 10 bases lay in between.

This clone was picked up one time. The V gene is TRBV5-1, the J gene TRBJ2-1; 14 nucleotides agree with TRBD2. The CDR3 has 18 amino acids. Germline trimming cut 4 bases from V and 6 bases from J; bases unmatched to any gene: 12. The germline CDR1 and CDR2 sequences are SGHRS and YFSETQ. CDR3 sequence: CASSPARTSGGPFNEQFF. The CDR3 DNA reads TGCGCCAGCAGCCCCGCCCGGACTAGCGGGGGGCCGTTCAATGAGCAGTTCTTC.

The chain employs TRBV7-3 and TRBJ2-7, with D maybe TRBD2 (5 bases). Per germline, CDR1 SGHTA and CDR2 FQGTGA. This CDR3 region has 13 residues. Trimming left V 0 bases short and J 5 bases short, with 8 bases between. The CDR3 here is CASSLTGIHEQYF. The CDR3 nucleotides read TGTGCCAGCAGCTTAACCGGGATCCACGAGCAGTACTTC. Full variable domain (missing parts from reference TRBV7-3 and TRBJ2-7): GAGVSQTPSNKVTEKGKYVELRCDPISGHTALYWYRQSLGQGPEFLIYFQGTGAADDSGLPNDRFFAVRPEGSVSTLKIQRTERGDSAVYLCASSLTGIHEQYFGPGTRLTVT.

The rearrangement joins TRBV7-9 to TRBJ1-5; possibly TRBD1 for D (6 bases). V was shortened by 2 bases and J by 2 bases, with 7 bases between the two germline ends. The germline V gene has CDR1 SEHNR and CDR2 FQNEAQ (reference sequence). The CDR3 sequence is 14 residues long. CDR3 protein: CASSLSGGNQPQHF. The CDR3 bases are TGTGCCAGCAGCTTATCAGGGGGCAATCAGCCCCAGCATTTT.

The chain joins TRBV19 to TRBJ2-2; TRBD1 agrees at 8 bases. Germline values: CDR1 LNHDA, CDR2 SQIVND (reference sequence). With V trimmed by 7 bases and J by 5 bases, 9 bases remained unmatched. The CDR3 length is 15 residues. CDR3 sequence: CASIRTGRNTGELFF. The DNA of the CDR3 is TGTGCCAGTATCCGGACAGGGCGAAATACCGGGGAGCTGTTTTTT.

CDR3 residues: CASSPPGTGSYEQYF. CDR3 coding DNA: TGTGCCAGCAGCCCCCCCGGGACAGGGTCCTACGAGCAGTACTTC. V usage is TRBV11-2 and J usage is TRBJ2-7; 9 bases align to TRBD1. CDR1 and CDR2 (germline): SGHAT, FQNNGV. The CDR3 totals 15 residues. Trimming cost V 5 bases and J 1 base; bases outside gene matches: 6.

This chain joins TRBV27 and TRBJ1-6; 7 bases align to TRBD1. V shed 5 bases, J shed 7 bases, and the junction held 5 bases outside the gene matches. Germline V gene lookup returns CDR1 MNHEY and CDR2 SMNVEV (reference sequence). The CDR3 runs to 14 residues. In DNA form, the CDR3 reads TGTGCCAGCAGTCCAGGGACAGCCAATTCACCCCTCCACTTT. This codes for CASSPGTANSPLHF.